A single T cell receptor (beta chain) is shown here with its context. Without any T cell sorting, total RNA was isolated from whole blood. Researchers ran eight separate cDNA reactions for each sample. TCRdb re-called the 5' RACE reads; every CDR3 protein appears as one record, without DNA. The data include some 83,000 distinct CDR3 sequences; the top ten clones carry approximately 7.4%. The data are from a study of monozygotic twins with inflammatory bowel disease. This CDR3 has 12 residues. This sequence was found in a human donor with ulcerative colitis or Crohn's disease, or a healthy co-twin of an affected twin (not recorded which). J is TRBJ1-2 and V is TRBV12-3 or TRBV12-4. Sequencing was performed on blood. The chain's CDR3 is CASSAASYGYTF.